This T cell receptor beta chain was retrieved from a study of technical replicates of blood from a handful of donors. Clones were sequenced by immunoSEQ multiplex PCR, and TCRdb holds only the in-frame ones, with some missing. In the table there are 65,000 to 90,000 clones, 90% to 95% of which are singletons. V shed 3 bases and J shed 9 bases, with 21 bases lying between them. There are 16 residues in the CDR3. From germline, CDR1 is LNHDA and CDR2 SQIVND (reference sequence). The J gene is TRBJ2-1, the V gene TRBV19, with a weak D call TRBD2 (6 bases). This receptor was taken from a human donor in good health. The sequenced material came from T cells isolated from PBMCs. The DNA for the CDR3 is TGTGCCAGTAGTATGTGGGGGACTGGGAATGCTGTTGAGCAGTTCTTC. The encoded protein is CASSMWGTGNAVEQFF.